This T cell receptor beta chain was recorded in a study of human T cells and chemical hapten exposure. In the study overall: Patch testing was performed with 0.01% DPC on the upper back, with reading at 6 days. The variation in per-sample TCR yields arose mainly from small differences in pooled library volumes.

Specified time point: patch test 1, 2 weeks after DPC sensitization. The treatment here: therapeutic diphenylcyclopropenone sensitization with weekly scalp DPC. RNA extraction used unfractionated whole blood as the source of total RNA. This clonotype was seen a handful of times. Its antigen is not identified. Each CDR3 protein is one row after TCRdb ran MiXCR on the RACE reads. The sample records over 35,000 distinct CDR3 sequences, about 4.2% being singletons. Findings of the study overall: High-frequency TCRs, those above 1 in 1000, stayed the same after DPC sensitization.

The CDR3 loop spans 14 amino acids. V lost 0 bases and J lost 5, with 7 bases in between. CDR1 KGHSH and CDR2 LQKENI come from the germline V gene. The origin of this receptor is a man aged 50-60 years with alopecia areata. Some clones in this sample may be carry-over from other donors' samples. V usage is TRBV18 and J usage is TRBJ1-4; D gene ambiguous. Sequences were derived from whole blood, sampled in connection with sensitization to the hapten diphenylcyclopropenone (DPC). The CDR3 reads CASSPPGMNEKLFF. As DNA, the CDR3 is TGTGCCAGCTCACCACCAGGGATGAATGAAAAACTGTTTTTT.